Each of the 32 T cell receptor beta chains below was sequenced from the same sample in a study of graft-versus-host responses after intestinal transplantation (dated by TCRdb to about 2021). Explained via the paper, the time point label denotes: cells obtained before transplantation from donor or recipient. In mixed lymphocyte reactions, approximately 200,000 CFSE-labeled pre-transplant responders were plated with approximately 200,000 irradiated violet-dye-labeled stimulators and cultured for 6 days. Library method: the immunoSEQ multiplex PCR assay. TCRdb's version of the immuneACCESS table is confined to in-frame rearrangements and falls short of the full clone set. An unresolved V gene accounts for under half of the shortfall where checked; the remainder is of unknown origin. The sample data list 20,000 to 25,000 clones, and roughly 44% of these were observed just once. Clones ranked in the top ten supply over 1.1% of the sample.

The sequenced sample was alloreactive CD8+ T cells from a mixed lymphocyte reaction culture, obtained before transplantation. Interpreted using the paper, the cell subset or site label stands for: CFSE-low proliferating T cells sorted from approximately 6-day pre-transplant mixed lymphocyte reaction (GvH or HvG direction). The origin of the receptors is a human patient who was an organ donor for intestinal transplantation.

This clone was counted a single time. V and J are TRBV2 and TRBJ2-3; TRBD2 aligns across 14 bases. V was clipped by 7 bases and J by 8 bases; unmatched bases: 8. This CDR3 is built from 15 residues. Germline-derived CDR1 and CDR2 are SNHLY and FYNNEI. CDR3: CASNRLAGGPGTQYF. The CDR3 DNA reads TGTGCCAGCAATCGACTAGCGGGAGGGCCCGGTACGCAGTATTTT.

This clone was seen a handful of times. The chain recombines TRBV6-1 with TRBJ2-3, with 10 bases aligning to TRBD2. CDR1 and CDR2 (germline): MNHNS, SASEGT. J was trimmed by 4 bases and V by 0 bases; bases with no gene match: 16. The CDR3 consists of 20 residues. CDR3 sequence reads: CASSEALPLGLAGAADTQYF. CDR3 sequence (DNA): TGTGCCAGCAGTGAAGCGCTTCCGCTTGGGCTAGCGGGAGCTGCAGATACGCAGTATTTT.

V and J are TRBV4-1 and TRBJ1-3; the D gene is possibly TRBD1 (5 bases). The CDR3 extends over 15 amino acids. Germline V gene lookup returns CDR1 MGHRA and CDR2 YSYEKL. V gave up 0 bases and J gave up 4 bases, with 10 bases separating them. In nucleotides, the CDR3 is TGCGCCAGCAGCCAAGACCCAGGGCCCGGAAACACCATATATTTT. Its translation: CASSQDPGPGNTIYF.

This sequence joins TRBV6-4 and TRBJ2-7; D gene uncertain. Germline values: CDR1 MRHNA, CDR2 SNTAGT. This CDR3 contains 15 residues. Trimming removed 5 bases from V and 5 bases from J, with 19 bases in between. This CDR3 reads CASSLGQALGHEQYF. CDR3 bases: TGTGCCAGCAGTCTTGGGCAGGCCCTAGGGCACGAGCAGTACTTC.

The V call is TRBV5-4, the J call TRBJ1-1; no firm D call. The germline CDR1 and CDR2 sequences are SGHNT and YYREEE (reference sequence). CDR3 size: 16 residues. The ends were cut back, 4 bases at V and 5 bases at J, with 21 bases in the middle. The CDR3 loop is CASSPRGGFGETEAFF. For the CDR3, the DNA is TGTGCCAGCAGCCCGCGTGGAGGGTTTGGGGAGACTGAAGCTTTCTTT. The full variable domain, completed using reference TRBV5-4 and TRBJ1-1, is ETGVTQSPTHLIKTRGQQVTLRCSSQSGHNTVSWYQQALGQGPQFIFQYYREEENGRGNFPPRFSGLQFPNYSSELNVNALELDDSALYLCASSPRGGFGETEAFFGQGTRLTVV.

This clone was seen once. The V and J genes are TRBV27 and TRBJ2-7; TRBD1 might be the D (6 bases). Germline-derived CDR1 and CDR2 are MNHEY and SMNVEV (reference sequence). The CDR3 consists of 13 residues. The ends were cut back, 0 bases at V and 6 bases at J, with 9 bases in the middle. The CDR3 region is CASSLSKGVEQYF. CDR3 DNA sequence: TGTGCCAGCAGTTTATCGAAGGGGGTCGAGCAGTACTTC.

The V call is TRBV2, the J call TRBJ1-1; possibly TRBD1 for D (6 bases). Germline CDR1 reads SNHLY; CDR2 reads FYNNEI. The CDR3 contains 11 residues. The V gene lost 4 bases and the J gene lost 7 bases, with 7 bases spanning the gap. The CDR3 loop reads CASSGQVEAFF. CDR3 coding DNA: TGTGCCAGCAGTGGACAGGTTGAAGCTTTCTTT.

On this clone: A junction boundary mismatches the germline segment, possibly from a read error. The CDR3 DNA reads TGTGCCAGCAGCTTGGGAGTAGGAGGCCACTACGAGCAGTACTTC. Encoded protein: CASSLGVGGHYEQYF. The chain couples TRBV5-1 to TRBJ2-7; D might be TRBD2 (5 bases). Germline CDR1 is SGHRS and CDR2 is YFSETQ. The CDR3 totals 15 residues.

This chain connects TRBV4-1 to TRBJ1-2, with 12 bases fitting TRBD1. Germline V gene sequence: CDR1 MGHRA, CDR2 YSYEKL. The CDR3 is 14 residues long. V shed 1 base and J 8 bases; nucleotides not matched to a gene: 2. In DNA form, the CDR3 reads TGCGCCAGCAGCCAAGTTGGGACAGGGGGCGGCTACACCTTC. It specifies CASSQVGTGGGYTF.

J is TRBJ2-1 and V is TRBV30; 7 nucleotides align to TRBD2. This CDR3 comprises 15 residues. V dropped 5 bases and J dropped 9; count of bases not matched to a gene: 16. The germline V gene encodes CDR1 GTSNPN and CDR2 SVGIG (reference sequence). The CDR3 DNA reads TGTGCCTGGGCGGGAGCAGATGTTCGGTTCGGTGAGCAGTTCTTC. It yields the protein CAWAGADVRFGEQFF.

This chain links TRBV4-3 with TRBJ1-2; maybe TRBD1 (5 bases). CDR3 size: 14 residues. The germline CDR1 and CDR2 sequences are LGHNA and YSLEER. Trimming cost V 3 bases and J 0 bases, with 8 bases left between them. The CDR3, as DNA: TGCGCCAGCAGCCAGGCGGGGGCTAACTATGGCTACACCTTC. Translation gives CASSQAGANYGYTF.

A few counts support this clone. V usage is TRBV4-3 and J usage is TRBJ2-7, with D perhaps TRBD1 or TRBD2 (6 bases each). The germline V and J ends were trimmed by 1 base and 7 bases, with 17 bases remaining between them. Germline values: CDR1 LGHNA, CDR2 YSLEER. This CDR3 is 15 amino acids long. The CDR3 loop reads CASSQVHLGGLEQYF. The CDR3 region has the DNA TGCGCCAGCAGCCAAGTCCACCTAGGGGGGCTGGAGCAGTACTTC.

The chain is built from TRBV7-7 and TRBJ2-2; 16 nucleotides match TRBD2. V shed 5 bases and J 6 bases; nucleotides not matched to a gene: 3. Germline loops: CDR1 SSHAT, CDR2 FNYEAQ (reference sequence). CDR3 length: 16 residues. CDR3 region: CASSLGTSGRAGELFF. CDR3 DNA: TGTGCCAGCAGCCTTGGGACTAGCGGGAGGGCCGGGGAGCTGTTTTTT. Based on the CDR3 plus reference TRBV7-7 and TRBJ2-2, the full variable domain is GAGVSQSPRYKVTKRGQDVTLRCDPISSHATLYWYQQALGQGPEFLTYFNYEAQPDKSGLPSDRFSAERPEGSISTLTIQRTEQRDSAMYRCASSLGTSGRAGELFFGEGSRLTVL.

The CDR3 sequence is CASSPGQGREKLFF. CDR3 DNA: TGTGCCAGCAGCCCGGGACAGGGTCGCGAAAAACTGTTTTTT. The rearrangement links TRBV7-2 to TRBJ1-4; 9 bases are a match to TRBD1. V trimming: 5 bases; J trimming: 8 bases; junction bases outside the gene matches: 6. The CDR3 has 14 amino acids. The germline V gene encodes CDR1 SGHTA and CDR2 FQGNSA.

This clone came up a few times. The V and J genes are TRBV19 and TRBJ1-5; D is unclear. The germline V and J ends were trimmed by 5 bases and 7 bases, with 21 bases remaining between them. The CDR3 consists of 16 residues. Germline V CDR1 and CDR2: LNHDA, SQIVND (reference sequence). CDR3 nucleotides: TGTGCCAGTAGTTTTTGGGTTGGCCAGGTAGGACAGCCCCAGCATTTT. Protein: CASSFWVGQVGQPQHF.

This clone has just a few counts. CDR3 sequence reads: CASGYRNTEAFF. CDR3 sequence (DNA): TGTGCCAGCGGATACAGGAACACTGAAGCTTTCTTT. The gene calls are TRBV6-5 and TRBJ1-1; no definite D call. The CDR3 consists of 12 residues. V lost 8 bases, J lost 1 base, and 8 bases lay in between. The germline V gene has CDR1 MNHEY and CDR2 SVGAGI.

This chain uses TRBV28 with TRBJ2-7; possibly TRBD2 for D (5 bases). The V end was cut by 2 bases, the J end by 2 bases, with 16 bases between. This CDR3 has 16 amino acids. CDR1 and CDR2 from the germline V gene are MDHEN and SYDVKM. The CDR3 DNA is TGTGCCAGCAGTTTAGGATGGGGAACGGGGACCTACGAGCAGTACTTC. Its protein is CASSLGWGTGTYEQYF.

J is TRBJ1-3 and V is TRBV13; possibly TRBD1 for D (6 bases). This CDR3 spans 14 amino acids. Trimming took off 5 bases at V and 4 bases at J, with 12 bases between the two ends. In germline, CDR1 is PRHDT, CDR2 FYEKMQ (reference sequence). CDR3 nucleotide sequence: TGTGCCAGCAGCGCGGGGGGCTCCGGAAACACCATATATTTT. Its protein is CASSAGGSGNTIYF.

The chain couples TRBV11-3 to TRBJ1-5; possible D gene TRBD1, 5 bases. There are 15 residues in the CDR3. Germline V CDR1 and CDR2: SGHNT, YENEEA. V lost 0 bases and J 9 bases, leaving 15 bases between the germline ends. The CDR3 reads CASSLEAQGGVPQHF. DNA of the CDR3: TGTGCCAGCAGCTTAGAAGCGCAGGGTGGTGTGCCCCAGCATTTT.

The chain carries TRBV28 and TRBJ2-3, with 7 positions matching TRBD1. The CDR3 is 15 residues long. Unmatched junction bases numbered 6, after V lost 4 bases and J lost 2 bases. CDR1 is MDHEN and CDR2 is SYDVKM in the germline V gene. Here the CDR3 reads CASSSRTGFTDTQYF. CDR3 in DNA: TGTGCCAGCAGTTCTCGGACAGGCTTCACAGATACGCAGTATTTT.

The V and J genes are TRBV4-1 and TRBJ1-1; no clear D gene. Between the trimmed V and J ends, which lost 1 base and 3 bases, there was a span of 9 bases. The germline V gene has CDR1 MGHRA and CDR2 YSYEKL. This CDR3 spans 14 amino acids. The CDR3 bases are TGCGCCAGCAGCCAAGTCACGGGGTACACTGAAGCTTTCTTT. Its protein product is CASSQVTGYTEAFF.

The rearrangement joins TRBV2 to TRBJ2-7; D possibly corresponds to TRBD2 (6 bases). Germline CDR1 reads SNHLY; CDR2 reads FYNNEI. V was cut by 5 bases and J by 5 bases, with 25 bases left in between. This CDR3 spans 17 amino acids. CDR3 sequence reads: CASSPLLTGELSHEQYF. CDR3 nucleotide sequence: TGTGCCAGCAGTCCCCTTCTAACGGGAGAGTTAAGTCACGAGCAGTACTTC.

This chain uses TRBV6-5 with TRBJ2-7, with a possible D match to TRBD2 (6 bases). Per germline, CDR1 MNHEY and CDR2 SVGAGI. Trimming shortened V by 7 bases and J by 3 bases, and 10 bases separated the two germline ends. This CDR3 comprises 12 residues. CDR3 sequence reads: CASKRLDYEQYF. In DNA, the CDR3 is TGTGCCAGCAAAAGACTAGACTACGAGCAGTACTTC.

This clone was seen more than once but under ten times. This chain connects TRBV11-3 to TRBJ1-2, with D tentatively TRBD1 (5 bases). Germline CDR1 reads SGHNT; CDR2 reads YENEEA. The V gene lost 5 bases and the J gene lost 3 bases, with 16 bases spanning the gap. The CDR3 spans 15 residues. The CDR3 sequence is CASSRGVNVDYGYTF. The CDR3 DNA is TGTGCCAGCAGCCGAGGGGTGAACGTCGACTATGGCTACACCTTC.

The chain employs TRBV7-9 and TRBJ2-1, with a weak D call TRBD1 (6 bases). The V end was cut by 2 bases, the J end by 5 bases, with 13 bases between. CDR1 is SEHNR, CDR2 FQNEAQ, per germline (reference sequence). The CDR3 loop spans 15 amino acids. The CDR3 region is CASSLTQGGNNEQFF. DNA for the CDR3: TGTGCCAGCAGCTTAACACAGGGTGGTAACAATGAGCAGTTCTTC.

This chain links TRBV10-3 with TRBJ1-5; D is ambiguous. Looked up from germline, CDR1 is ENHRY and CDR2 is SYGVKD. Trimming took off 4 bases at V and 5 bases at J, with 6 bases between the two ends. The CDR3 covers 12 residues. CDR3 region: CAISGPDQPQHF. The CDR3 DNA is TGTGCCATCAGTGGCCCTGATCAGCCCCAGCATTTT.

This clone was seen a few times. V gene TRBV27 combines with J gene TRBJ2-7; 11 nucleotides align to TRBD1. CDR1 is MNHEY, CDR2 SMNVEV, per germline (reference sequence). CDR3 length: 14 residues. With V trimmed by 4 bases and J by 6 bases, 5 bases remained unmatched. The CDR3 sequence is CASSWGTGGSEQYF. CDR3 bases: TGTGCCAGCAGTTGGGGGACAGGGGGTTCCGAGCAGTACTTC.

The chain is built from TRBV4-3 and TRBJ1-5; 11 positions match TRBD1. V shed 1 base, J shed 6 bases, and the junction held 2 bases outside the gene matches. The CDR3 loop spans 15 amino acids. Germline CDR1 reads LGHNA; CDR2 reads YSLEER. CDR3 residues: CASSQGGTGGQPQHF. CDR3 bases: TGCGCCAGCAGCCAAGGTGGGACAGGGGGTCAGCCCCAGCATTTT.

In this sample, this clone turned up a few times. The chain employs TRBV2 and TRBJ1-2; 7 bases align to TRBD1. V lost 4 bases, J lost 4 bases, and 21 bases stayed unmatched. This CDR3 spans 19 amino acids. Germline CDR1 SNHLY, CDR2 FYNNEI. CDR3 DNA: TGTGCCAGCAGTGCAAACCGGAAACACACAGGGGACCTCGCCTATGGCTACACCTTC. Protein product: CASSANRKHTGDLAYGYTF.

The chain has TRBV9 and TRBJ1-1; 9 positions match TRBD1. The CDR3 loop spans 15 amino acids. Trimming removed 3 bases from V and 5 bases from J; junction bases left unmatched: 8. The germline V gene encodes CDR1 SGDLS and CDR2 YYNGEE. CDR3 loop: CASSGLQGARTEAFF. CDR3 in DNA: TGTGCCAGCAGCGGCCTACAGGGGGCAAGGACTGAAGCTTTCTTT.

This clone has a handful of counts. The CDR3 here is CASSVAPDRTSGRWEDNEQFF. The CDR3 nucleotides are TGTGCCAGCAGCGTAGCCCCCGACAGGACTAGCGGGAGGTGGGAGGACAATGAGCAGTTCTTC. This chain links TRBV9 with TRBJ2-1; 14 bases fit TRBD2. Trimming at V came to 0 bases and at J to 5 bases, leaving 16 bases not matched to a gene. This CDR3 has 21 residues. Germline CDR1 SGDLS, CDR2 YYNGEE. Full variable domain (missing parts from reference TRBV9 and TRBJ2-1): DSGVTQTPKHLITATGQRVTLRCSPRSGDLSVYWYQQSLDQGLQFLIQYYNGEERAKGNILERFSAQQFPDLHSELNLSSLELGDSALYFCASSVAPDRTSGRWEDNEQFFGPGTRLTVL.

This clone was recorded many times. The chain couples TRBV5-6 to TRBJ1-5; TRBD1 might be the D (5 bases). CDR3 size: 14 residues. The V gene lost 0 bases and the J gene lost 7 bases, with 11 bases spanning the gap. The germline V gene has CDR1 SGHDT and CDR2 YYEEEE. The CDR3 here is CASSLGAGGQPQHF. As DNA, the CDR3 is TGTGCCAGCAGCTTGGGGGCGGGGGGACAGCCCCAGCATTTT.